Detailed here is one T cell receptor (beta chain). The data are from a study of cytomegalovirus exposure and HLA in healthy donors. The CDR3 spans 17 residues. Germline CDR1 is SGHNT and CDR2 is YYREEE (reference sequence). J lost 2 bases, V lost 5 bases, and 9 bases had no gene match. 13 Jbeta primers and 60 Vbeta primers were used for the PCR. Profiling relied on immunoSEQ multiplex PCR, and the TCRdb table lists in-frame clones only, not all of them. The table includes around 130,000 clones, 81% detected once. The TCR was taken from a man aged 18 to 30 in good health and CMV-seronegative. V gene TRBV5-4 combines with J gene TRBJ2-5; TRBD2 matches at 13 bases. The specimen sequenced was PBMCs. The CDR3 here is CASSRGLAGDLQETQYF. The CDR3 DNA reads TGTGCCAGCAGTCGTGGACTAGCGGGGGATTTACAAGAGACCCAGTACTTC.